This T cell receptor (beta chain) appears in the sequencing data of a study of blood T cell repertoires in COVID-19. Study at large: Donors in the United States, Italy and Spain gave samples during acute or convalescent COVID-19. T cells, B-cell-depleted T cells, or PBMCs provided the cDNA or gDNA that served as material.

Per the authors' pipeline: Amplification with reference gene primers provided the estimates of nucleated cell counts. Assay: immunoSEQ multiplex PCR; the TCRdb copy retains only in-frame clones and omits some. V and J calls and clone size follow that table, whereas D and trimming were derived from the DNA. The repertoire consists of roughly 160,000 clones, with approximately 91% occurring once and the leading ten covering around 5.1%. Seattle's cohort entered during active infection and was followed longitudinally. Germline CDR1 is SGHDT and CDR2 is YYEEEE. The J segment lost 3 bases and the V segment lost 3 bases, leaving 8 bases of the junction unmatched. This CDR3 is built from 15 residues.

The origin of this receptor is a man younger than 35 with COVID-19, enrolled during active disease. The material sequenced was peripheral blood. The genes are TRBV5-6 and TRBJ2-7, with 8 nucleotides matching TRBD1. The chain's CDR3 is CASSSGTGSSYEQYF. The CDR3 bases are TGTGCCAGCAGCTCGGGGACAGGTTCTAGCTACGAGCAGTACTTC. The full variable domain, with the rest looked up from reference TRBV5-6 and TRBJ2-7, is DAGVTQSPTHLIKTRGQQVTLRCSPKSGHDTVSWYQQALGQGPQFIFQYYEEEERQRGNFPDRFSGHQFPNYSSELNVNALLLGDSALYLCASSSGTGSSYEQYFGPGTRLTVT.